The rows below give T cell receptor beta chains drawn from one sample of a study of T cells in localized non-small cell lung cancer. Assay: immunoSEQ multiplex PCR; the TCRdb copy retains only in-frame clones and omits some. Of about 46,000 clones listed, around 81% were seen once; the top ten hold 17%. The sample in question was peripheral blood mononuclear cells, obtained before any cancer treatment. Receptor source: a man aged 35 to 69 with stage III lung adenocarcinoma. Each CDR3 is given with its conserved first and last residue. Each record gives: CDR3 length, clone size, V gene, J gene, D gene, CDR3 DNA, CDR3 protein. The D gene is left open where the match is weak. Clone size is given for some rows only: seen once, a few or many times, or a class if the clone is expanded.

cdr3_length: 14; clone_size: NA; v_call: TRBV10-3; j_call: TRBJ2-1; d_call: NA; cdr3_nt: TGTGCCATCAGTGTGCAGGGCGCCTACAATGAGCAGTTCTTC; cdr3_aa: CAISVQGAYNEQFF
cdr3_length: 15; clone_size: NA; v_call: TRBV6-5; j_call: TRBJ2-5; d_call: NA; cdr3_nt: TGTGCCAGCAGTTACTCGAATGCAGTACGCGAGACCCAGTACTTC; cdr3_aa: CASSYSNAVRETQYF
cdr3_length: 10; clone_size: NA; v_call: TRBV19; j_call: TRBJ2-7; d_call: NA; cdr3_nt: TGTGCCAGTGGTAGCTACGAGCAGTACTTC; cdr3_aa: CASGSYEQYF
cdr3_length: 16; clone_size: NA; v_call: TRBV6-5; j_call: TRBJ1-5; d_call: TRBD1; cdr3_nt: TGTGCCAGCAGTTCTCGACGGACAGGGAGGAATCAGCCCCAGCATTTT; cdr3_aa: CASSSRRTGRNQPQHF
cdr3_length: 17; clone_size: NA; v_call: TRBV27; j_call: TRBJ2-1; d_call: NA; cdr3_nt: TGTGCCAGCAGTTTATCCGGACTCCGGAGCTCCTACAATGAGCAGTTCTTC; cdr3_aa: CASSLSGLRSSYNEQFF
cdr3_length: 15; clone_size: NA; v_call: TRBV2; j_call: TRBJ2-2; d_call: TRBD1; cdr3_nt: TGTGCCAGCAGGGGCCGGGACAGGGCCACCGGGGAGCTGTTTTTT; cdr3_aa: CASRGRDRATGELFF
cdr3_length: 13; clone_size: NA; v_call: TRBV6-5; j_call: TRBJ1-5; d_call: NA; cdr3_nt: TGTGCCAGCAGTTTCTCGAGCAATCAGCCCCAGCATTTT; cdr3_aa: CASSFSSNQPQHF
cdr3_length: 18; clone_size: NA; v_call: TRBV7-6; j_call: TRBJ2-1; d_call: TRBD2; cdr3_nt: TGTGCCAGCAGCCCAGACCACGGACTAGCGGGGACCTACAATGAGCAGTTCTTC; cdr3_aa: CASSPDHGLAGTYNEQFF
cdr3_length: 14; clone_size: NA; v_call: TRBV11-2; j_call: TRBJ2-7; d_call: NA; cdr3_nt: TGTGCCAGCAGCTTATCGGGCAGGGGATACGAGCAGTACTTC; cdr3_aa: CASSLSGRGYEQYF
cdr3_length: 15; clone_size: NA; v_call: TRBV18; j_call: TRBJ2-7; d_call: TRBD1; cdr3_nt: TGTGCCAGCTCACCACTGACAGGGGCAGCCTACGAGCAGTACTTC; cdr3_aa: CASSPLTGAAYEQYF
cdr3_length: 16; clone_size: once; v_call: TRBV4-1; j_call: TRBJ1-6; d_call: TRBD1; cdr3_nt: TGCGCCAGCAGCCCTCGGGACAGGGGTAATAATTCACCCCTCCACTTT; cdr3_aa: CASSPRDRGNNSPLHF